Listed below are T cell receptor beta chains from one sample, sequenced in a study of regulatory T cells in long-lasting Graves disease. One entry per CDR3 protein results from TCRdb running MiXCR on the multiplex PCR reads. The sample lists 400,000 to 450,000 distinct CDR3 sequences; under 15% were seen once. This same sample was also taken into another study, of T cells in Graves' hyperthyroidism and ophthalmopathy.

The input for sequencing was peripheral blood mononuclear cells (PBMCs), taken at new diagnosis, from a patient treated with antithyroid drugs. The receptors originated from a woman between 25 and 40 years old with Graves disease. CDR3s include the opening cysteine and the closing phenylalanine or tryptophan. A D gene is named only where the DNA matches it firmly. Not all rows give a size; the values are once, few, many and, for expanded clones, a class.

d_call clone_size j_call v_call cdr3_aa cdr3_nt
TRBD1 many TRBJ2-2 TRBV27 CASTFLGTGEEGELFF TGTGCCAGCACCTTCCTGGGGACAGGTGAAGAGGGGGAGCTGTTTTTT
TRBD2 many TRBJ2-2 TRBV18 CASSPPSSTSGTGELFF TGTGCCAGCTCACCACCGAGTTCGACTAGCGGAACCGGGGAGCTGTTTTTT
- many TRBJ1-5 TRBV12-3/TRBV12-4 CASSPGTGQPQHF TGTGCCAGCAGCCCCGGAACAGGTCAGCCCCAGCATTTT
TRBD2 many TRBJ2-1 TRBV11-2 CASSSSGGLAGVLGRNEQFF TGTGCCAGCAGCTCTAGCGGGGGGTTAGCGGGAGTTCTAGGGCGCAATGAGCAGTTCTTC
TRBD1 - TRBJ2-3 TRBV11-2 CASSRTGVGTDTQYF TGTGCCAGCAGCCGAACAGGGGTGGGCACAGATACGCAGTATTTT
- many TRBJ2-1 TRBV18 CASSPIAAEQFF TGTGCCAGCTCACCCATAGCGGCTGAGCAGTTCTTC
TRBD2 many TRBJ2-3 TRBV2 CASSGTGGSTDTQYF TGTGCCAGCAGTGGGACGGGAGGGAGCACAGATACGCAGTATTTT
- many TRBJ1-5 TRBV30 CAWSVWGTQPQHF TGTGCCTGGAGTGTATGGGGAACTCAGCCCCAGCATTTT
- few TRBJ2-7 TRBV14 CASSLSQGLNPYEQYF TGTGCCAGCAGCCTCTCTCAGGGCCTCAATCCCTACGAGCAGTACTTC
- - TRBJ2-1 TRBV18 CASSSLAPVIYNEQFF TGTGCCAGCTCGTCCCTAGCGCCGGTAATCTACAATGAGCAGTTCTTC
- many TRBJ2-3 TRBV29-1 CSVEGRATSTDTQYF TGCAGCGTTGAGGGCAGGGCGACAAGCACAGATACGCAGTATTTT
- - TRBJ2-3 TRBV11-2 CASSLGGYTQYF TGTGCCAGCAGCTTAGGAGGTTATACGCAGTATTTT
TRBD1 - TRBJ2-2 TRBV14 CASSDPGQGEGTGELFF TGTGCCAGCAGCGACCCGGGACAGGGCGAGGGCACCGGGGAGCTGTTTTTT
- many TRBJ2-1 TRBV27 CASSFPPLATSYNEQFF TGTGCCAGCAGTTTTCCCCCTCTAGCGACTTCCTACAATGAGCAGTTCTTC
- many TRBJ2-5 TRBV28 CASSAGPGAQYF TGTGCCAGCAGTGCGGGTCCCGGGGCCCAGTACTTC